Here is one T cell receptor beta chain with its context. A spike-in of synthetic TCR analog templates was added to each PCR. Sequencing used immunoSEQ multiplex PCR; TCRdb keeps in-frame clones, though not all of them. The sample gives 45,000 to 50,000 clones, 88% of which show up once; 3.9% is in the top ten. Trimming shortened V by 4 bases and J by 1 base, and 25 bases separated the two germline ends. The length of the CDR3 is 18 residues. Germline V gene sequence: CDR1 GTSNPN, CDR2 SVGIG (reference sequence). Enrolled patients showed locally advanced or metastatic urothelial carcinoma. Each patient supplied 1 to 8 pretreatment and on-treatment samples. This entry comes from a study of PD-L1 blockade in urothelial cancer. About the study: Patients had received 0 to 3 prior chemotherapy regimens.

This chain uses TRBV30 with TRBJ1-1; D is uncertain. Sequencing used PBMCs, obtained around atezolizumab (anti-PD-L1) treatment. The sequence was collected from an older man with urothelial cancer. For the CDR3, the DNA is TGTGCCTGGAACACCCCCATTGCGGGCTTAAGGAGGAACACTGAAGCTTTCTTT. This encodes CAWNTPIAGLRRNTEAFF.